This T cell receptor (beta chain) was recorded in a study of blood T cells in healthy people across ages. Study outcomes and limitations: Roughly linear age-related decline in beta diversity appeared, significant by age 40. The diversity estimates, figures obtained from one million T cells, were considered underestimates.

The length of the CDR3 is 15 residues. V was pared by 3 bases and J by 3 bases, with 3 bases of the junction left unmatched. CDR1 and CDR2 (germline): SGHTA, FQGNSA. Donors each provided roughly 9.6 milliliters of peripheral blood. This clonotype was seen only a few times. Its antigen is still unknown. For the second PCR, which ran for roughly 6 to 12 cycles, a sample-barcoded 5' primer and a J-beta primer mix were used. One entry per CDR3 protein results from TCRdb running MiXCR on the 5' RACE reads. The sample has some 550,000 distinct CDR3 sequences; around half are singletons. This chain uses TRBV7-2 with TRBJ2-7; TRBD2 matches at 12 bases. Sample: blood. This TCR came from a man aged 80 or over in good health. Here the CDR3 reads CASSFRLAGDYEQYF. In DNA form, the CDR3 reads TGTGCCAGCAGCTTTCGACTAGCGGGAGACTACGAGCAGTACTTC.